Presented here are 5 T cell receptor beta chains from one specimen sequenced in a study of blood T cell repertoires in COVID-19. Using immunoSEQ multiplex PCR, the repertoire was profiled, and TCRdb retains in-frame clones only, with some absent. The sample lists approximately 440,000 clones, about 91% occurring once. Source material: peripheral blood. The receptors were gathered from a woman aged 45-59 years with COVID-19, enrolled during active disease.

The rearrangement uses TRBV28 and TRBJ2-3, with D possibly TRBD2 on 6 matching bases. With 4 bases removed from V and 5 bases from J, the gap between germline ends came to 13 bases. Germline values: CDR1 MDHEN, CDR2 SYDVKM. The CDR3 totals 14 residues. CDR3 protein: CASSSGTHQDTQYF. Here the CDR3 DNA reads TGTGCCAGCAGTTCAGGGACTCATCAAGATACGCAGTATTTT. The full variable domain, with the rest looked up from reference TRBV28 and TRBJ2-3, is DVKVTQSSRYLVKRTGEKVFLECVQDMDHENMFWYRQDPGLGLRLIYFSYDVKMKEKGDIPEGYSVSREKKERFSLILESASTNQTSMYLCASSSGTHQDTQYFGPGTRLTVL.

A single count supports this clone. This rearrangement joins TRBV30 to TRBJ2-3, with 10 bases that match TRBD1. Germline CDR1 and CDR2: GTSNPN and SVGIG (reference sequence). V lost 2 bases to trimming and J lost 7 bases; unmatched junction nucleotides: 9. The CDR3 loop spans 15 amino acids. The CDR3 region is CAWSSIGTGVYTQYF. The CDR3 coding sequence is TGTGCCTGGAGTTCCATCGGGACAGGGGTTTATACGCAGTATTTT. Full variable domain (remainder filled in from reference TRBV30 and TRBJ2-3): SQTIHQWPATLVQPVGSPLSLECTVEGTSNPNLYWYRQAAGRGLQLLFYSVGIGQISSEVPQNLSASRPQDRQFILSSKKLLLSDSGFYLCAWSSIGTGVYTQYFGPGTRLTVL.

CDR3 DNA sequence: TGTGCCAGCAGGCAGGGCCTGAACACTGAAGCTTTCTTT. This codes for CASRQGLNTEAFF. The rearrangement links TRBV25-1 to TRBJ1-1; D is perhaps TRBD1 (5 bases). With 6 bases removed from V and 0 bases from J, the gap between germline ends came to 8 bases. The CDR3 is made up of 13 amino acids. Per germline, CDR1 MGHDK and CDR2 SYGVNS.

The V gene is TRBV4-1, the J gene TRBJ1-4, with D maybe TRBD1 (6 bases). The CDR3 covers 17 residues. V was pared by 2 bases and J by 8 bases, with 21 bases between. The germline CDR1 and CDR2 sequences are MGHRA and YSYEKL. The CDR3 spells CASSQTSRQASFEKLFF. CDR3 coding DNA: TGCGCCAGCAGCCAAACCAGCCGACAGGCTTCCTTCGAAAAACTGTTTTTT.

V gene TRBV29-1 combines with J gene TRBJ2-3; TRBD1 matches at 7 bases. The CDR3 length is 13 residues. J was trimmed by 3 bases and V by 5 bases; bases with no gene match: 5. Germline-derived CDR1 and CDR2 are SQVTM and ANQGSEA. The CDR3 bases are TGCAGCGTTTTGCAGGGGGTAACAGATACGCAGTATTTT. Its protein is CSVLQGVTDTQYF.